These T cell receptor beta chains were read from a single sample in a study of cytomegalovirus exposure and HLA in healthy donors. The table came from immunoSEQ multiplex PCR; TCRdb's copy has only in-frame clones and leaves some out. The table has some 130,000 clones, 66% seen once. The sequenced sample consisted of PBMCs. Receptor source: a human donor in good health. The CDR3 runs from the conserved cysteine through the conserved F or W. D genes are given only for firm matches. Size is stated for part of the rows, as once, few or many counts, or as a class when the clone is expanded.

V gene: TRBV5-4
J gene: TRBJ2-1
clone size: few
D gene: TRBD1
CDR3 DNA: TGTGCCAGCAGCTCTGACAGGGGCAATGAGCAGTTCTTC
CDR3 protein: CASSSDRGNEQFF

V gene: TRBV5-1
J gene: TRBJ1-2
clone size: few
D gene: -
CDR3 DNA: TGCGCCAGCAGCCGGGTCGCAGGGGAGAACTATGGCTACACCTTC
CDR3 protein: CASSRVAGENYGYTF

V gene: TRBV11-3
J gene: TRBJ2-5
clone size: -
D gene: TRBD1
CDR3 DNA: TGTGCCAGCAGCTTAGGGGGGACAGGGGGAGCGACCCAGTACTTC
CDR3 protein: CASSLGGTGGATQYF

V gene: TRBV2
J gene: TRBJ2-7
clone size: once
D gene: -
CDR3 DNA: TGTGCCAGCAGGGCCGACAGGATCGTCTCCTACGAGCAGTACTTC
CDR3 protein: CASRADRIVSYEQYF

V gene: TRBV7-6
J gene: TRBJ1-4
clone size: -
D gene: -
CDR3 DNA: TGTGCCAGCAGCCCAGAGGACACAGGCGCGAAACTGTTTTTT
CDR3 protein: CASSPEDTGAKLFF

V gene: TRBV9
J gene: TRBJ2-3
clone size: -
D gene: -
CDR3 DNA: TGTGCCAGCAGCGTAGGGGGAGGAGGCTCCTCCGCAGATACGCAGTATTTT
CDR3 protein: CASSVGGGGSSADTQYF

V gene: TRBV2
J gene: TRBJ2-4
clone size: few
D gene: TRBD2
CDR3 DNA: TGTGCCAGCAGTGAAGGAATTGAGACTAGCGGACTAGCCAAAAACATTCAGTACTTC
CDR3 protein: CASSEGIETSGLAKNIQYF

V gene: TRBV6-5
J gene: TRBJ2-1
clone size: -
D gene: -
CDR3 DNA: TGTGCCAGCAGTAGACGCCGGGACTCCGAGCAGTTCTTC
CDR3 protein: CASSRRRDSEQFF

V gene: TRBV5-8
J gene: TRBJ2-5
clone size: -
D gene: -
CDR3 DNA: TGTGCCAGCAGCGCCGGACAGTATCCGAGGGGTGAGACCCAGTACTTC
CDR3 protein: CASSAGQYPRGETQYF

V gene: TRBV28
J gene: TRBJ1-3
clone size: -
D gene: -
CDR3 DNA: TGTGCCAGCAGCAATGGGGCGGTCCGGGACACCATATATTTT
CDR3 protein: CASSNGAVRDTIYF

V gene: TRBV18
J gene: TRBJ2-2
clone size: -
D gene: TRBD1
CDR3 DNA: TGTGCCAGCTCACCACAGACAGGGTTCACCGGGGAGCTGTTTTTT
CDR3 protein: CASSPQTGFTGELFF

V gene: TRBV14
J gene: TRBJ2-7
clone size: -
D gene: TRBD2
CDR3 DNA: TGTGCCAGCAGCCAAGTGGGACTAGCGGGCCCCTATTCCTACGAGCAGTACTTC
CDR3 protein: CASSQVGLAGPYSYEQYF

V gene: TRBV28
J gene: TRBJ1-1
clone size: -
D gene: TRBD1
CDR3 DNA: TGTGCCAGCATTCCCTATACGGACAGGGGCGACAAAGCTTTCTTT
CDR3 protein: CASIPYTDRGDKAFF

V gene: TRBV15
J gene: TRBJ2-3
clone size: -
D gene: TRBD1
CDR3 DNA: TGTGCCACCAGCAGAGGGACAGGGGACGGATCAGATACGCAGTATTTT
CDR3 protein: CATSRGTGDGSDTQYF